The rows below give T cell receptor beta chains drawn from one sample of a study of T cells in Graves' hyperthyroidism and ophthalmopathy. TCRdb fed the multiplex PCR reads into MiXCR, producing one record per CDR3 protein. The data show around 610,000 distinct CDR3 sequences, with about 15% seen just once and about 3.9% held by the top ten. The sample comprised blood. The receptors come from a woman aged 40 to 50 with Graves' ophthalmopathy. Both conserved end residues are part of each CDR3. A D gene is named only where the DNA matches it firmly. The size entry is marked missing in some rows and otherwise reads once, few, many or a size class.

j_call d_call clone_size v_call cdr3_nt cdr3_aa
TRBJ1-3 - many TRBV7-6 TGTGCCAGCAGCTCGGCCCCAGGGGATGGAAACTCTGGAAACACCATATATTTT CASSSAPGDGNSGNTIYF
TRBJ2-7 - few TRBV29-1 TGCAGCGTCCTAGGTTCTGCGGATAGCTCCTACGAGCAGTACTTC CSVLGSADSSYEQYF
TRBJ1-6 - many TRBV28 TGTGCCAGCAGTTTATGGGGCCCCTTTTCCCTCCACTTT CASSLWGPFSLHF
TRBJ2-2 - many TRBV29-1 TGCAGCGTTGGAGGTAGCGGAGGGACCGGGGAGCTGTTTTTT CSVGGSGGTGELFF
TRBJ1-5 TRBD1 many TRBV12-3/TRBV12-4 TGTGCCAGCAGTTCCACAGGGGGCGATCAGCCCCAGCATTTT CASSSTGGDQPQHF
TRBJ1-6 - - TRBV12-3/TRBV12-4 TGTGCCAGCAGCCTCCGGGGTTTTACTTCACCCCTCCACTTT CASSLRGFTSPLHF
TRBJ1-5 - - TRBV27 TGTGCCAGCAGTCCCGTGTGGGGAATGAGCAATCAGCCCCAGCATTTT CASSPVWGMSNQPQHF
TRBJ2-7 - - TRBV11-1 TGTGCCAGCAGCTTACGACGCTCCACTGACAGGATCTCCGAGCAGTACTTC CASSLRRSTDRISEQYF
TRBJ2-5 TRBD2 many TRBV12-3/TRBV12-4 TGTGCCAGCGGGACTAGCGATTGGCAAGAGACCCAGTACTTC CASGTSDWQETQYF
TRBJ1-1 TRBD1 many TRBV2 TGTGCCAGCAGTAACGATGGAGGGACAGAGGCTTTCTTT CASSNDGGTEAFF
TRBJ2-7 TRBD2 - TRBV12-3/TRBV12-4 TGTGCCAGCAGTTTAGAGGTCGCCGGGGGGGCCTACGAGCAGTACTTC CASSLEVAGGAYEQYF
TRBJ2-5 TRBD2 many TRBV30 TGTGCCTGGAGTCGAGGACTAGCGCAAGAGACCCAGTACTTC CAWSRGLAQETQYF
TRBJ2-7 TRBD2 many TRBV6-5 TGTGCCAGCAGTTACACCCAATGGGTAGCGGGAGTTCCATCGTTC CASSYTQWVAGVPSF
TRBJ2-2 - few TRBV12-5 TGTGCTAGTGGTTGGGACCCCCAGGTGGGGGACACCGGGGAGCTGTTTTTT CASGWDPQVGDTGELFF
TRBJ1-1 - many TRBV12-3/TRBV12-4 TGTGCCAGCAGTTTATTCGGAATGAACACTGAAGCTTTCTTT CASSLFGMNTEAFF
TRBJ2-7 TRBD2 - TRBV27 TGTGCCAGCAGTTTATTTCCAGGTCTAGCGGGAGATCTCGGCGAGCAGTACTTC CASSLFPGLAGDLGEQYF
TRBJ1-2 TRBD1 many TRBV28 TGTGCCAGCAATACACAGGGGGCTAACTATGGCTACACCTTC CASNTQGANYGYTF
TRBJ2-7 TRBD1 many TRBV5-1 TGCGCCAGCAGCTGGACAGGGATCAACTACGAGCAGTACTTC CASSWTGINYEQYF
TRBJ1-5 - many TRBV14 TGTGCCAGCAGCCAAGGCGGGCAGGGGAGCAATCAGCCCCAGCATTTT CASSQGGQGSNQPQHF
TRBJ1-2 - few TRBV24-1 TGTGCCACCAGTGAAGAGGACAACTATGGCTACACCTTC CATSEEDNYGYTF
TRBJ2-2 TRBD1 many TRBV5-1 TGCGCCAGCAGCTTGGCCGGACAGGGCTCCCTGGACGGGGAGCTGTTTTTT CASSLAGQGSLDGELFF
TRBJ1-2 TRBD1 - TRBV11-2 TGTGCCAGCAGCCCCAGGTCCGGACAGGGGATATCTAACTATGGCTACACCTTC CASSPRSGQGISNYGYTF
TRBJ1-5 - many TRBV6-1 TGTGCCAGCAGTGGCCAGGGTAACAATCAGCCCCAGCATTTT CASSGQGNNQPQHF
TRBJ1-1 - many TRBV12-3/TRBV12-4 TGTGCCAGCAGTTCCTACAGGAAGGACACTGAAGCTTTCTTT CASSSYRKDTEAFF
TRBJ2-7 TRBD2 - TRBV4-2 TGTGCCAGCAGCCAAGACGGGAGCGGGAGACAATCCTACGAGCAGTACTTC CASSQDGSGRQSYEQYF
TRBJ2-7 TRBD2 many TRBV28 TGTGCCAGCAGTTATGACCTAGCGGGAGGGCCGTGGGAGCAGTACTTC CASSYDLAGGPWEQYF
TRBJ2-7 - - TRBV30 TGTGCCTGGGGAGAGTCCTACGAGCAGTACTTC CAWGESYEQYF
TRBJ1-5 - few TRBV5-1 TGCGCCAGCAGCTCCCGACCCCGGGATCCCCAGCATTTT CASSSRPRDPQHF
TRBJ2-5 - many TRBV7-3 TGTGCCAGCAGCCTCCTCGGGGGCGGGGGAGAGACCCAGTACTTC CASSLLGGGGETQYF
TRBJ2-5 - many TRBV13 TGTGCCAGCAGCTTAGAAGGGGACGAGGAGACCCAGTACTTC CASSLEGDEETQYF
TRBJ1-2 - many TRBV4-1 TGCGCCAGCAGCCAAGTCTTCCCAGGGGAACATGGCTACACCTTC CASSQVFPGEHGYTF
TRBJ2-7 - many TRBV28 TGTGCCAGCAGTTTATCGCAGGGGGGGCTATACGAGCAGTACTTC CASSLSQGGLYEQYF
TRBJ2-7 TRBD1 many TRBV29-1 TGCAGCGTTAGGGCAGGGGGAGCTTCCTACGAGCAGTACTTC CSVRAGGASYEQYF
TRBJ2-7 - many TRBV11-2 TGTGCCAGCAGCTCCACGGGCACCTACGAGCAGTACTTC CASSSTGTYEQYF
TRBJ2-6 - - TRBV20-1 TGCAGCGTCGGAGCCTCTGGGGCCAACGTCCTGACTTTC CSVGASGANVLTF
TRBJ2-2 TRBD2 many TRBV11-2 TGTGCCAGCAGCCCGAACCTAGCGGGGGCGAACACCGGGGAGCTGTTTTTT CASSPNLAGANTGELFF
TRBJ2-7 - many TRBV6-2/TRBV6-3 TGTGCCAGCAGTTACTTAGCTATCCACGAGCAGTACTTC CASSYLAIHEQYF
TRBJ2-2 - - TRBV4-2 TGTGCCAGCAGCGACGACATGACCGGGGAGCTGTTTTTT CASSDDMTGELFF
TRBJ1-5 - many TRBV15 TGTGCCACCAGCCGCTGGACCGTTCCTGGCAATCAGCCCCAGCATTTT CATSRWTVPGNQPQHF
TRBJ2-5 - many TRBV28 TGTGCCAGCAGTCCGGGACGGCTCTTAGGGGAGACCCAGTACTTC CASSPGRLLGETQYF
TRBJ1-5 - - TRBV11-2 TGTGCCAGCAGCCTAGGTCACAGGGACGATCAGCCCCAGCATTTT CASSLGHRDDQPQHF
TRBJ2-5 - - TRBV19 TGTGCCAGTAGTCCCACGAACCAAGAGACCCAGTACTTC CASSPTNQETQYF
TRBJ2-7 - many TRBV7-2 TGTGCCAGCAGCTTAGGTTTCGTCAGGGACGAGCAGTACTTC CASSLGFVRDEQYF
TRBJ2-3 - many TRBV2 TGTGCCAGCAGGGAAGCCTCCGGAGATACGCAGTATTTT CASREASGDTQYF
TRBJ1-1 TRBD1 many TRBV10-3 TGTGCCATCAGTAAGGACAGGGGGAACACTGAAGCTTTCTTT CAISKDRGNTEAFF
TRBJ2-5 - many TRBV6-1 TGTGCCAGCAGTGAACAGAAAGAGACCCAGTACTTC CASSEQKETQYF
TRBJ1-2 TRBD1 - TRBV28 TGTGCCAGCAGTTTATCGGAACAGGGGGGCTATGGCTACACCTTC CASSLSEQGGYGYTF
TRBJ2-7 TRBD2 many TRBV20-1 TGCAGTGCTAGAGGACTAGCGGGAGAACTAAACGAGCAGTACTTC CSARGLAGELNEQYF
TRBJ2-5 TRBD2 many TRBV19 TGTGCCAGTAGTACCCGGACTAGCGAAGAGACCCAGTACTTC CASSTRTSEETQYF
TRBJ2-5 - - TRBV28 TGCGCCAGCAGTTTCCATGGGTCCGGGCAAGAGACCCAGTACTTC CASSFHGSGQETQYF
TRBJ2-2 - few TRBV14 TGTGCCCCGTCGCGACTAGTAGTCGGGGAGCTGTTTTTT CAPSRLVVGELFF
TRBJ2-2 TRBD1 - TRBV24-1 TGTGCCACCAGTGATACCCGGACAGGGAACACCGGGGAGCTGTTTTTT CATSDTRTGNTGELFF
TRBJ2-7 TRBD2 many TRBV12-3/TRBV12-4 TGTGCCAGCAGCTCTAGCGGGGGATCCTACGAGCAGTACTTC CASSSSGGSYEQYF
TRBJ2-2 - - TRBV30 TGTGCCTGGAGTGTAGCGCGTTCCGGGGAGCTGTTTTTT CAWSVARSGELFF
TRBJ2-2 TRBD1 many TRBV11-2 TGTGCCAGCAGCCCCCGGACAGGGACTAACACCGGGGAGCTGTTTTTT CASSPRTGTNTGELFF
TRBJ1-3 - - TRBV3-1 TGTGCCAGCAGCCAAGATCCTGATCTTTTCCGCAAAACCATATATTTT CASSQDPDLFRKTIYF
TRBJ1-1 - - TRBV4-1 TGCGCCAGCAGCCAACAGTCGACAGCTATGAACACTGAAGCTTTCTTT CASSQQSTAMNTEAFF